This TCR beta chain was retrieved from a study of T cells in Graves' hyperthyroidism and ophthalmopathy. This clonotype has a count of ten or more. The V gene lost 4 bases and the J gene lost 3 bases, with 13 bases spanning the gap. CDR1 and CDR2 (germline): SGHVS, FQNEAQ. This CDR3 spans 14 amino acids. RNA transcripts were the template for amplifying TCR beta CDR3 regions. The TCR CDR3 was amplified in a first-round RT-PCR using the HTBI primer set. TCRdb re-derived calls from the multiplex PCR reads in MiXCR, one entry per CDR3 protein. Of 350,000 or so distinct CDR3 sequences in the sample, over 15% were seen once.

The sequenced material came from blood. The J gene is TRBJ2-7, the V gene TRBV7-8; the D is unclear. The origin of this receptor is a woman aged 45-65 years with Graves' hyperthyroidism. Here the CDR3 reads CASSYIEPSYEQYV. The DNA for the CDR3 is TGTGCCAGCAGCTACATCGAGCCGAGCTACGAGCAGTACGTC.